These 25 T cell receptor beta chains were all obtained from the same sample, sequenced in a study of read filtering for tumor transcriptome and immune sequencing. Molecular barcoded adaptors covering alpha/delta and beta/gamma chains were used on roughly 400 ng RNA. TCRdb re-called the reads through MiXCR, storing one row per CDR3 protein. The sample has more than 20,000 distinct CDR3 sequences, roughly 23% seen once; the top ten hold more than 45%. Sequenced: a population of CD138-negative cells sorted from bone marrow. All receptors derive from a donor aged 40 or older with multiple myeloma.

This clonotype was observed a handful of times. No conserved phenylalanine or tryptophan ends this CDR3, so it is likely a read error. The CDR3 is CASSLGGLQIDTQYL. DNA of the CDR3: TGTGCCAGCAGTTTGGGGGGCCTGCAAATCGATACGCAGTATCTT. J is TRBJ2-3 and V is TRBV28, with D possibly called TRBD1 or TRBD2 (6 bases each). Germline CDR1 reads MDHEN; CDR2 reads SYDVKM. This CDR3 comprises 15 residues. Deletions cut 3 bases from V and 6 bases from J, with 16 bases between.

This clonotype was detected ten times or more. V gene TRBV12-3 or TRBV12-4 combines with J gene TRBJ2-5; D gene ambiguous. V was cut by 1 base and J by 1 base, with 10 bases left in between. This CDR3 spans 15 amino acids. This chain's CDR3 is CASSLVGLVQETQYF. CDR3 DNA: TGTGCCAGCAGTTTAGTAGGGTTAGTCCAAGAGACCCAGTACTTC.

The sample holds a few counts of this clonotype. V is TRBV7-8 and J is TRBJ2-2; TRBD2 is a possible D gene (5 bases). V dropped 1 base and J dropped 3 bases, with 9 bases sitting between them. This CDR3 is built from 15 residues. The germline V gene encodes CDR1 SGHVS and CDR2 FQNEAQ. The CDR3 DNA is TGTGCCAGCAGCTTAGAGGTAGCGCACACCGGGGAGCTGTTTTTT. Its protein product is CASSLEVAHTGELFF.

This clonotype was picked up many times. The V gene is TRBV7-9, the J gene TRBJ2-7, with D possibly being TRBD2 (5 bases). Germline loops: CDR1 SEHNR, CDR2 FQNEAQ (reference sequence). V dropped 2 bases and J dropped 0 bases, with 8 bases sitting between them. This CDR3 has 14 residues. This chain's CDR3 is CASSLLDSSYEQYF. The DNA of the CDR3 is TGTGCCAGCAGCTTATTGGACTCCTCCTACGAGCAGTACTTC.

This clonotype was detected many times. This rearrangement joins TRBV12-3 or TRBV12-4 to TRBJ2-2; D might be TRBD1 (6 bases). V lost 6 bases and J lost 0, with 14 bases in between. The length of the CDR3 is 16 residues. As DNA, the CDR3 is TGTGCCAGCAGCTACCTGACAGGCGCGAACACCGGGGAGCTGTTTTTT. This sequence encodes CASSYLTGANTGELFF.

This clonotype was counted ten times or more. The rearrangement uses TRBV19 and TRBJ2-7; 7 nucleotides align to TRBD1. The V segment lost 6 bases and the J segment 7 bases; nucleotides outside the gene matches: 6. The CDR3 extends over 12 amino acids. CDR1 is LNHDA and CDR2 is SQIVND in the germline V gene (reference sequence). For the CDR3, the DNA is TGTGCCAGTAGAGAGGGGGCGCGGGAGCAGTACTTC. Translating it yields CASREGAREQYF. The whole variable domain, filled in from reference TRBV19 and TRBJ2-7, reads DGGITQSPKYLFRKEGQNVTLSCEQNLNHDAMYWYRQDPGQGLRLIYYSQIVNDFQKGDIAEGYSVSREKKESFPLTVTSAQKNPTAFYLCASREGAREQYFGPGTRLTVT.

This clonotype appeared a few times. This chain joins TRBV12-3 or TRBV12-4 and TRBJ1-1, with no clear D. V shed 5 bases and J shed 1 base, with 8 bases lying between them. The CDR3 consists of 13 residues. Here the CDR3 DNA reads TGTGCCAGCAGTAAAACAGCGAACACTGAAGCTTTCTTT. Its protein product is CASSKTANTEAFF.

V gene TRBV5-5 combines with J gene TRBJ2-7; D perhaps matches TRBD2 (6 bases). The CDR3 is 15 amino acids. Germline V gene data show CDR1 as SGHKS and CDR2 as YYEKEE (reference sequence). V dropped 4 bases and J dropped 3 bases, with 17 bases sitting between them. CDR3: CASSLRGDPYYEQYF. The DNA for the CDR3 is TGTGCCAGCAGCCTCCGCGGGGATCCGTACTACGAGCAGTACTTC.

Many counts were recorded for this clonotype. The chain has TRBV6-6 and TRBJ2-2; possible D gene TRBD1, 5 bases. CDR3 length: 12 amino acids. Trimming shortened V by 5 bases and J by 6 bases, and 7 bases separated the two germline ends. Germline V lookup: CDR1 MNHNY, CDR2 SVGAGI (reference sequence). CDR3 protein: CASSPTAGELFF. The CDR3 nucleotides read TGTGCCAGCAGTCCGACAGCCGGGGAGCTGTTTTTT.

This clonotype was observed many times. This chain joins TRBV19 and TRBJ2-1; 13 nucleotides match TRBD2. Germline assignment: CDR1 LNHDA and CDR2 SQIVND (reference sequence). The CDR3 has 18 amino acids. J gave up 5 bases and V 3 bases, and 10 bases lay outside the gene matches. The CDR3 spells CASSMLSGTSGANNEQFF. The CDR3 DNA sequence: TGTGCCAGTAGTATGCTCTCTGGGACTAGCGGGGCAAACAATGAGCAGTTCTTC.

This clonotype was counted at least ten times. This rearrangement joins TRBV29-1 to TRBJ2-1, with unresolved D. The germline gives CDR1 SQVTM, CDR2 ANQGSEA. The CDR3 contains 11 residues. V lost 4 bases, J lost 7 bases, and 8 bases lay in between. CDR3 residues: CSVGIGNEQFF. In nucleotides, the CDR3 is TGCAGCGTTGGTATAGGGAATGAGCAGTTCTTC.

On this clonotype itself: Since a much larger clone is just one base distant, this may be a read error. The rearrangement links TRBV7-2 to TRBJ2-5; D is ambiguous. The CDR3 is 14 amino acids. Germline V lookup: CDR1 SGHTA, CDR2 FQGNSA. The germline V and J ends were trimmed by 5 bases and 5 bases, with 15 bases remaining between them. CDR3 nucleotide sequence: TGTGCCAGCAGCCCCGGTCCTAGTGGGGAGACCCAGTACTTC. It encodes CASSPGPSGETQYF.

At least ten counts were recorded for this clonotype. The CDR3 DNA sequence: TGCGCCAGCAGCCAAGATGGGGGGGGAACAGATACGCAGTATTTT. It specifies CASSQDGGGTDTQYF. The chain combines TRBV4-1 with TRBJ2-3, with TRBD2 matching 7 bases. With V trimmed by 0 bases and J by 3 bases, 3 bases remained unmatched. CDR3 size: 15 residues. Germline V gives CDR1 MGHRA, CDR2 YSYEKL.

As DNA, the CDR3 is TGTGCCAGCAGTTACAGTGTTAGCAATCAGCCCCAGCATTTT. This encodes CASSYSVSNQPQHF. J is TRBJ1-5 and V is TRBV6-2 or TRBV6-3; unclear D gene. Germline V gene lookup returns CDR1 MNHEY and CDR2 SVGEGT. V lost 2 bases to trimming and J lost 0 bases, with 5 bases between them. This CDR3 is built from 14 residues.

This clonotype was detected ten times or more. The V gene is TRBV4-1, the J gene TRBJ2-7; no firm D call. CDR1 and CDR2 (germline): MGHRA, YSYEKL. V was cut by 3 bases and J by 3 bases, with 3 bases left in between. CDR3 size: 11 residues. CDR3 coding DNA: TGCGCCAGCAGCCAGTTCTACGAGCAGTACTTC. Protein: CASSQFYEQYF.

This clonotype has ten or more counts. V usage is TRBV7-2 and J usage is TRBJ1-1; the D gene is possibly TRBD1 (6 bases). From germline, CDR1 is SGHTA and CDR2 FQGNSA. V was clipped by 4 bases and J by 5 bases, with 14 bases between them. The CDR3 spans 14 residues. CDR3 residues: CASSSQGGGTEAFF. Written as DNA, the CDR3 is TGTGCCAGCAGCTCACAGGGTGGCGGTACTGAAGCTTTCTTT.

The table lists this clonotype with a few counts. A much larger clone is a single base away; this may be a read error. V gene TRBV5-1 combines with J gene TRBJ2-6, with 7 bases matching TRBD1. Germline V gene data show CDR1 as SGHRS and CDR2 as YFSETQ. The CDR3 extends over 18 amino acids. The V and J ends lost 4 bases and 0 bases, in that order; junction bases with no gene match: 10. As DNA, the CDR3 is TGCGCCAGCAGCGCGCTAGGGGACAGCGACTCTGGGGCCAACGTCCTGACTTTC. This encodes CASSALGDSDSGANVLTF. Full variable domain (rest looked up from reference TRBV5-1 and TRBJ2-6): KAGVTQTPRYLIKTRGQQVTLSCSPISGHRSVSWYQQTPGQGLQFLFEYFSETQRNKGNFPGRFSGRQFSNSRSEMNVSTLELGDSALYLCASSALGDSDSGANVLTFGAGSRLTVL.

The sample holds a few counts of this clonotype. CDR3 DNA sequence: TGTGCCAGCAGCCCGAGCGGGGGGACAGGGTTTCAGCCCCAGCATTTT. Its translation is CASSPSGGTGFQPQHF. The genes are TRBV7-9 and TRBJ1-5; 9 bases map to TRBD1. V was clipped by 5 bases and J by 6 bases; unmatched bases: 11. CDR1 and CDR2 (germline): SEHNR, FQNEAQ (reference sequence). The CDR3 runs 16 residues.

A remark on this clonotype: This sequence is one base from a far larger clone and is likely a read error. The V and J genes are TRBV7-9 and TRBJ1-6; D not resolved. The CDR3 sequence is 13 residues long. The V end lost 2 bases, the J end lost 11 bases, and 10 bases lay between the germline ends. Germline-derived CDR1 and CDR2 are SEHNR and FQNEAQ (reference sequence). The CDR3 nucleotides are TGTGCCAGCAGCTTATCGAAGGATCCACCCCTCCACTTT. This sequence encodes CASSLSKDPPLHF.

In its sample, this clonotype was seen a few times. The rearrangement joins TRBV7-9 to TRBJ2-2; no clear D gene. With 6 bases removed from V and 7 bases from J, the gap between germline ends came to 9 bases. The germline V gene has CDR1 SEHNR and CDR2 FQNEAQ (reference sequence). This CDR3 is 12 amino acids long. DNA for the CDR3: TGTGCCAGCAGACCCGATAGCGGGGAGCTGTTTTTT. Amino acids: CASRPDSGELFF.

Many counts were recorded for this clonotype. V usage is TRBV29-1 and J usage is TRBJ1-1; 8 bases fit TRBD1. J lost 4 bases, V lost 5 bases, and 0 bases had no gene match. CDR3 size: 11 residues. Germline loops: CDR1 SQVTM, CDR2 ANQGSEA. The CDR3 DNA reads TGCAGCGTTACAGGGGGCACTGAAGCTTTCTTT. Amino acids: CSVTGGTEAFF.

This clonotype was observed many times. Germline is not matched at one junction end, which may reflect a read error. The chain carries TRBV19 and TRBJ2-4; 9 bases map to TRBD1. Germline CDR1 and CDR2: LNHDA and SQIVND (reference sequence). CDR3 size: 15 residues. This CDR3 is CASSADRGWKIIQYF. Written as DNA, the CDR3 is TGTGCCAGTAGTGCGGACAGGGGCTGGAAAATCATTCAGTACTTC.

This clonotype was counted at least ten times. The V call is TRBV3-1, the J call TRBJ2-2; no reliable D call. Germline assignment: CDR1 LGHDT and CDR2 YNNKEL (reference sequence). Trimming pared 0 bases from V and 0 bases from J, leaving 8 bases between. This CDR3 contains 16 residues. CDR3 region: CASSQDGMTNTGELFF. The CDR3 DNA sequence: TGTGCCAGCAGCCAAGATGGGATGACGAACACCGGGGAGCTGTTTTTT. Full variable domain (remainder filled in from reference TRBV3-1 and TRBJ2-2): DTAVSQTPKYLVTQMGNDKSIKCEQNLGHDTMYWYKQDSKKFLKIMFSYNNKELIINETVPNRFSPKSPDKAHLNLHINSLELGDSAVYFCASSQDGMTNTGELFFGEGSRLTVL.

The table lists this clonotype with a few counts. Mismatch with germline at one junction end may stem from a read error. The chain links TRBV20-1 to TRBJ2-5, with D perhaps matching TRBD1 (5 bases). CDR1 DFQATT and CDR2 SNEGSKA come from the germline V gene (reference sequence). The CDR3 totals 15 residues. CDR3 residues: CSATNRLISQGTQYF. DNA of the CDR3: TGCAGTGCAACCAACAGGCTAATCTCTCAAGGGACCCAGTACTTC.

V usage is TRBV5-4 and J usage is TRBJ2-5; 8 bases fit TRBD1. After removal of 5 bases from V and 4 bases from J, the junction contained 7 bases not matched to a gene. This CDR3 is built from 14 residues. CDR1 and CDR2 from the germline V gene are SGHNT and YYREEE (reference sequence). The CDR3 here is CASRTGVVVETQYF. The DNA for the CDR3 is TGTGCCAGCAGGACAGGGGTAGTAGTAGAGACCCAGTACTTC. The whole variable domain, filled in from reference TRBV5-4 and TRBJ2-5, reads ETGVTQSPTHLIKTRGQQVTLRCSSQSGHNTVSWYQQALGQGPQFIFQYYREEENGRGNFPPRFSGLQFPNYSSELNVNALELDDSALYLCASRTGVVVETQYFGPGTRLLVL.